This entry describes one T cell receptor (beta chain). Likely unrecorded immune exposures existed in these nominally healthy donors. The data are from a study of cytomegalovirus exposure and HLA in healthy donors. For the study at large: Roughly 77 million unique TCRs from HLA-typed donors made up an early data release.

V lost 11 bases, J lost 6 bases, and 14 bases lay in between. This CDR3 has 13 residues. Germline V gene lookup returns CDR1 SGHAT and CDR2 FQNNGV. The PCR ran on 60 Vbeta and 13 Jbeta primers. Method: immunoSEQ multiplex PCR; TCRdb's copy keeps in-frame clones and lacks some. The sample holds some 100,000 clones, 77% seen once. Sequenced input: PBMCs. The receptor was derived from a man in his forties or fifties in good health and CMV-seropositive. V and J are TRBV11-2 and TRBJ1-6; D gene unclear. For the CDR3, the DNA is TGTGCCTCTGGGAGGGCAGGTAATTCACCCCTCCACTTT. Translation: CASGRAGNSPLHF.